This T cell receptor beta chain was captured by sequencing in a study of blood T cell repertoires in COVID-19. Repertoires were generated with immunoSEQ multiplex PCR, while TCRdb's copy carries only in-frame clones and drops some. The repertoire consists of some 270,000 clones, with 80% to 95% occurring once and the leading ten covering 2.5% to 3%. The germline CDR1 and CDR2 sequences are SGHTA and FQGNSA. CDR3 length: 15 amino acids. V lost 2 bases to trimming and J lost 6 bases, with 14 bases between them. The clonotype comes from a man aged 40-55 years who had been exposed to COVID-19. Sequencing was carried out using PBMCs or T cells enriched from blood (not recorded which). The V gene is TRBV7-2, the J gene TRBJ1-5, with a possible D match to TRBD1 (5 bases). The CDR3 sequence is CASSLQYGGSQPQHF. CDR3 coding DNA: TGTGCCAGCAGCTTACAGTACGGGGGGAGTCAGCCCCAGCATTTT.